This entry lists 26 T cell receptor beta chains sequenced from one sample in a study of regulatory T cells in long-lasting Graves disease (dated by TCRdb to about 2021). Receptor libraries were prepared by multiplex PCR. The sequencer listed for this sample is Illumina HiSeq 4000. To build TCR beta libraries, CDR3 regions were amplified by Arm-PCR using iRepertoire HTBI primers. In TCRdb, the public reads were trimmed at Q25 with fastp and aligned with MiXCR, with productive beta chains retained. Every entry covers one CDR3 protein and lists the most common genes and DNA from its rows. Across this sample there are 400,000 to 500,000 distinct CDR3 sequences, with more than 12% seen only once. The ten largest make up roughly 17% of the sample. Per the publication, the time point label means: newly diagnosed GD, antithyroid drugs for less than 3 months. For both TCR sequencing and RNA sequencing, RNA was extracted from PBMCs using TRIzol.

These data were likewise used in another study, on T cells in Graves' hyperthyroidism and ophthalmopathy.

Material: peripheral blood mononuclear cells (PBMCs), obtained at new diagnosis, from a patient treated with antithyroid drugs. The origin of the receptors is a woman in her thirties with Graves disease. Donor details come from another sample of the same person, matched by shared clones.

This clonotype turned up a few times. The rearrangement joins TRBV5-1 to TRBJ1-2, with D possibly matching TRBD1 (5 bases). The V gene's germline CDR1 is SGHRS and CDR2 YFSETQ. V was pared by 6 bases and J by 3 bases, with 9 bases between. This CDR3 contains 12 residues. For the CDR3, the DNA is TGCGCCAGCACGAGGGACCACTATGGCTACACCTTC. This sequence encodes CASTRDHYGYTF.

This clonotype was observed many times. In DNA, the CDR3 is TGTGCCTGGAGGGTTGGGTTGAACACTGAAGCTTTCTTT. It translates to CAWRVGLNTEAFF. The chain carries TRBV30 and TRBJ1-1, with D hard to call. CDR3 length equals 13 residues. The germline V and J ends were trimmed by 3 bases and 0 bases, with 8 bases remaining between them. Germline-derived CDR1 and CDR2 are GTSNPN and SVGIG (reference sequence).

This sequence joins TRBV7-3 and TRBJ2-7, with D unresolved. V was trimmed by 5 bases and J by 0 bases, leaving 11 bases between them. This CDR3 contains 14 residues. Germline CDR1 and CDR2: SGHTA and FQGTGA. The CDR3 spells CASSPMDGSYEQYF. CDR3 bases: TGTGCCAGCAGCCCTATGGACGGCTCCTACGAGCAGTACTTC. The full variable domain, its missing parts supplied by reference TRBV7-3 and TRBJ2-7, is GAGVSQTPSNKVTEKGKYVELRCDPISGHTALYWYRQSLGQGPEFLIYFQGTGAADDSGLPNDRFFAVRPEGSVSTLKIQRTERGDSAVYLCASSPMDGSYEQYFGPGTRLTVT.

This clonotype was counted at least ten times. The chain uses TRBV20-1 and TRBJ1-2; no clear D gene. CDR1 and CDR2 (germline): DFQATT, SNEGSKA (reference sequence). There are 13 residues in the CDR3. Trimming left V 3 bases short and J 0 bases short, with 8 bases between. Written as DNA, the CDR3 is TGCAGTGCTAGGTCGACTGCTAACTATGGCTACACCTTC. It encodes CSARSTANYGYTF.

This clonotype was counted only a few times. The V call is TRBV27, the J call TRBJ2-3, with D tentatively TRBD2 (5 bases). The CDR3 sequence is 16 residues long. Trimming took off 5 bases at V and 2 bases at J, with 17 bases between the two ends. CDR1 is MNHEY and CDR2 is SMNVEV in the germline V gene (reference sequence). The CDR3 protein is CASSHLLADLTDTQYF. CDR3 DNA: TGTGCCAGCAGTCACCTCCTAGCAGACCTCACAGATACGCAGTATTTT.

In regard to this clonotype: At one end the junction does not follow the germline gene, possibly because of a read error. This sequence joins TRBV24-1 and TRBJ2-5; 7 bases match TRBD2. This CDR3 spans 15 amino acids. Germline assignment: CDR1 KGHDR and CDR2 SFDVKD. CDR3 loop: CATSDLLSGGEAQYF. The CDR3 nucleotides read TGTGCCACCAGTGATTTGCTTTCGGGAGGAGAGGCCCAGTACTTC.

This clonotype has at least ten counts. The chain joins TRBV12-3 or TRBV12-4 to TRBJ2-3; D is possibly TRBD2 (6 bases). Deletions cut 3 bases from V and 8 bases from J, with 15 bases between. The CDR3 extends over 14 amino acids. CDR3 in amino acids: CASSFRRDTATQYF. Here the CDR3 DNA reads TGTGCCAGCAGTTTTCGGCGGGATACTGCTACGCAGTATTTT.

In this sample, this clonotype turned up a few times. The chain carries TRBV6-1 and TRBJ1-1; D not resolved. V dropped 10 bases and J dropped 5 bases, with 17 bases sitting between them. The CDR3 is 13 amino acids. Per germline, CDR1 MNHNS and CDR2 SASEGT. In DNA form, the CDR3 reads TGTGCCACCTTACTGGATTCGGGGACTGAAGCTTTCTTT. Amino acids: CATLLDSGTEAFF.

This clonotype came up many times. The chain uses TRBV20-1 and TRBJ2-3, with 8 bases matching TRBD1. CDR3 length: 14 amino acids. With V trimmed by 0 bases and J by 3 bases, 2 bases remained unmatched. Per germline, CDR1 DFQATT and CDR2 SNEGSKA (reference sequence). The CDR3 nucleotides read TGCAGTGCTAGAGATTGGACAGGGACAGATACGCAGTATTTT. Translated: CSARDWTGTDTQYF.

There are a few counts of this clonotype. The rearrangement links TRBV3-1 to TRBJ1-4; TRBD1 is a possible D gene (5 bases). Germline V gene lookup returns CDR1 LGHDT and CDR2 YNNKEL (reference sequence). Trimming pared 0 bases from V and 3 bases from J, leaving 8 bases between. CDR3 length: 15 amino acids. CDR3 DNA: TGTGCCAGCAGCCAAGATCTGGGGGCTAATGAAAAACTGTTTTTT. It encodes CASSQDLGANEKLFF.

This clonotype has at least ten counts. J is TRBJ1-3 and V is TRBV12-3 or TRBV12-4; possibly TRBD1 for D (5 bases). The CDR3 covers 12 residues. V was shortened by 3 bases and J by 10 bases, with 10 bases between the two germline ends. CDR3 sequence reads: CASSFQGWTIYF. For the CDR3, the DNA is TGTGCCAGCAGTTTTCAGGGATGGACCATATATTTT.

This chain uses TRBV24-1 with TRBJ2-1, with 7 bases matching TRBD2. From germline, CDR1 is KGHDR and CDR2 SFDVKD. V lost 0 bases to trimming and J lost 10 bases; unmatched junction nucleotides: 14. CDR3 length: 17 residues. This chain's CDR3 is CATSDLLTGGPPGEQFF. The CDR3 DNA reads as TGTGCCACCAGTGATTTGCTAACGGGAGGACCCCCGGGGGAGCAGTTCTTC.

This clonotype has a handful of counts. This may come from a read error, since a much larger clone is one base off. The rearrangement joins TRBV30 to TRBJ1-5; 7 bases agree with TRBD1. Germline CDR1 is GTSNPN and CDR2 is SVGIG (reference sequence). The CDR3 is 13 residues long. J gave up 5 bases and V 1 base, and 2 bases lay outside the gene matches. CDR3 protein: CAWSGQGDQPQHF. DNA for the CDR3: TGTGCCTGGAGTGGACAGGGAGATCAGCCCCAGCATTTT.

The chain is built from TRBV20-1 and TRBJ2-3, with 8 bases fitting TRBD2. This CDR3 is built from 15 residues. Looked up from germline, CDR1 is DFQATT and CDR2 is SNEGSKA (reference sequence). Germline trimming cut 2 bases from V and 7 bases from J; bases unmatched to any gene: 11. As DNA, the CDR3 is TGCAGTGCTAGATCAGCTAGCGGGCCAGGTTATACGCAGTATTTT. Its translation: CSARSASGPGYTQYF.

The chain combines TRBV10-3 with TRBJ2-7; D may match TRBD1 or TRBD2 (8 bases each). From germline, CDR1 is ENHRY and CDR2 SYGVKD. The CDR3 is 14 amino acids. Trimming shortened V by 6 bases and J by 6 bases, and 18 bases separated the two germline ends. The CDR3 DNA is TGTGCCATCAGCGGTTTAGCGGGACAGGCCGAGCAGTACTTC. Its translation: CAISGLAGQAEQYF.

This clonotype was seen more than once but under ten times. The rearrangement uses TRBV14 and TRBJ2-4; D may match TRBD1 or TRBD2 (5 bases each). Germline CDR1 SGHDN, CDR2 FVKESK. This CDR3 region has 15 residues. Trimming cost V 0 bases and J 7 bases, with 13 bases left between them. CDR3 DNA sequence: TGTGCCAGCAGCCAAGATTTGCAGGGCGGGAACATTCAGTACTTC. This codes for CASSQDLQGGNIQYF.

This clonotype has at least ten counts. The chain carries TRBV7-9 and TRBJ1-1; a possible D gene is TRBD1 (6 bases). This CDR3 is 13 amino acids long. V lost 2 bases and J lost 3, with 7 bases in between. The germline V gene encodes CDR1 SEHNR and CDR2 FQNEAQ (reference sequence). CDR3 loop: CASSLQGHTEAFF. The CDR3 coding sequence is TGTGCCAGCAGCTTACAGGGGCACACTGAAGCTTTCTTT.

This clonotype was detected ten times or more. This chain links TRBV2 with TRBJ1-1; perhaps TRBD1 as D (5 bases). Between the trimmed V and J ends, which lost 6 bases and 4 bases, there was a span of 12 bases. The V gene's germline CDR1 is SNHLY and CDR2 FYNNEI. The length of the CDR3 is 13 residues. The CDR3 reads CASRGREATEAFF. The CDR3 nucleotides read TGTGCCAGCAGAGGCAGGGAGGCCACTGAAGCTTTCTTT. Looking up the rest from reference TRBV2 and TRBJ1-1 gives the full variable domain: EPEVTQTPSHQVTQMGQEVILRCVPISNHLYFYWYRQILGQKVEFLVSFYNNEISEKSEIFDDQFSVERPDGSNFTLKIRSTKLEDSAMYFCASRGREATEAFFGQGTRLTVV.

This clonotype turned up a few times. The gene calls are TRBV7-3 and TRBJ2-3, with a tentative D call TRBD2 (6 bases). Trimming stripped 4 bases from V and 0 bases from J, with 11 bases between. Germline V lookup: CDR1 SGHTA, CDR2 FQGTGA. This CDR3 has 15 amino acids. CDR3 sequence reads: CASSYLSGSTDTQYF. As DNA, the CDR3 is TGTGCCAGCAGCTACTTGAGCGGGAGCACAGATACGCAGTATTTT.

Remarks on this clonotype: A read error is the likely source, as a far larger clone sits one nucleotide away. The V call is TRBV11-2, the J call TRBJ2-5, with D possibly being TRBD2 (5 bases). Germline values: CDR1 SGHAT, CDR2 FQNNGV. The CDR3 length is 16 residues. Written as DNA, the CDR3 is TGTGCCAGCAGCTCCCGCCAGCGGAGCCCCTACAATGAGCAGTCCTTC. Translated: CASSSRQRSPYNEQSF.

This chain connects TRBV20-1 to TRBJ2-5, with 15 bases that match TRBD2. From germline, CDR1 is DFQATT and CDR2 SNEGSKA (reference sequence). The J segment lost 0 bases and the V segment lost 3 bases, leaving 8 bases of the junction unmatched. The CDR3 totals 18 residues. The CDR3 region has the DNA TGCAGTGCTAGCAGGACTAGCGGGAGGGTTTTCGACCAAGAGACCCAGTACTTC. Its protein is CSASRTSGRVFDQETQYF.

This chain links TRBV12-3 or TRBV12-4 with TRBJ2-7, with D hard to call. CDR3 length: 15 amino acids. V lost 5 bases and J lost 3, with 17 bases in between. The DNA of the CDR3 is TGTGCCAGCAGTGTCTCGACCACACAGCTCTACGAGCAGTACTTC. Its protein is CASSVSTTQLYEQYF.

This clonotype came up many times. The chain has TRBV5-1 and TRBJ1-5; 7 bases align to TRBD1. The CDR3 has 19 residues. With 4 bases clipped from V and 0 bases from J, the junction kept 16 bases outside the gene matches. Per germline, CDR1 SGHRS and CDR2 YFSETQ. The CDR3 sequence: CASSLKPLQGSLSNQPQHF. CDR3 nucleotide sequence: TGCGCCAGCAGCCTCAAGCCTCTACAGGGGAGCCTTAGCAATCAGCCCCAGCATTTT.

At least ten counts were recorded for this clonotype. V is TRBV10-1 and J is TRBJ1-4; D unclear. Germline V gene lookup returns CDR1 WNHNN and CDR2 SYGVQD (reference sequence). CDR3 length equals 12 residues. V was clipped by 6 bases and J by 5 bases, with 7 bases between them. Here the CDR3 reads CASRTLNEKLFF. The CDR3 region has the DNA TGCGCCAGCAGGACCCTCAATGAAAAACTGTTTTTT.

Many counts were recorded for this clonotype. The V call is TRBV12-3 or TRBV12-4, the J call TRBJ1-5; 7 nucleotides agree with TRBD1. The CDR3 runs 15 residues. J was trimmed by 4 bases and V by 9 bases; bases with no gene match: 12. The CDR3 sequence is CASLKTGTENQPQHF. The CDR3 DNA sequence: TGTGCCAGTTTAAAAACCGGGACAGAAAATCAGCCCCAGCATTTT.

At least ten counts were recorded for this clonotype. The V call is TRBV9, the J call TRBJ2-1; the match to TRBD2 covers 8 bases. Losses at the gene ends were 2 bases for V and 5 bases for J; bases not matched to a gene: 6. This CDR3 has 15 amino acids. The germline gives CDR1 SGDLS, CDR2 YYNGEE. The CDR3, as DNA: TGTGCCAGCAGCGTTAGCGGGGCCCCCGACAATGAGCAGTTCTTC. This encodes CASSVSGAPDNEQFF.